The T cell receptor (beta chain) under discussion was sequenced for a study of T-cell reconstitution after alpha-beta-depleted transplantation in children. Study-level results: After transplant, at about two months, alpha-beta T cells were reportedly derived from several hundred expanded graft clones. Recipient T cells and thymic progenitors that survived were the source of the high TCRbeta diversity seen at day 60 in some patients. T-cell counts and diversity at one year following transplant were attributed mainly to newly produced T cells.

The germline gives CDR1 SGHRS, CDR2 YFSETQ. The CDR3 is 15 residues long. Trimming pared 4 bases from V and 0 bases from J, leaving 13 bases between. During its preparation, the TCRbeta library received unique molecular identifiers. One entry per CDR3 protein results from TCRdb running MiXCR on the PCR reads. The sample holds roughly 570,000 distinct CDR3 sequences; 27% are singletons and the top ten take about 35%. On this clonotype itself: Its target is unknown.

The gene calls are TRBV5-1 and TRBJ2-5; perhaps TRBD1 as D (6 bases). Sequenced here: PBMCs, sampled before TCRalphabeta/CD19-depleted stem cell transplant. The TCR was taken from a boy younger than two with Wiskott-Aldrich syndrome, due to receive a stem cell transplant. The CDR3 loop is CASSPRDTYQETQYF. CDR3 in DNA: TGCGCCAGCAGCCCCCGGGACACCTACCAAGAGACCCAGTACTTC.